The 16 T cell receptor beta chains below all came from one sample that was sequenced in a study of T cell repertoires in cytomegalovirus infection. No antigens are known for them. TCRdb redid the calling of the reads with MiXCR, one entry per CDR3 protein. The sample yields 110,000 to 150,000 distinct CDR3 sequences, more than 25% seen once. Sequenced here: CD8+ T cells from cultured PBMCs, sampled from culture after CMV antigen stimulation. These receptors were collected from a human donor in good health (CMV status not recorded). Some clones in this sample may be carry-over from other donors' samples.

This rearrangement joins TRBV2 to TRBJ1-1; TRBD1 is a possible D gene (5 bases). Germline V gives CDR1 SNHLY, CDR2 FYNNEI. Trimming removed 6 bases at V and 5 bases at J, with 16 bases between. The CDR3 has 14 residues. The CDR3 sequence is CASSHLPRDTEAFF. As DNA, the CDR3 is TGTGCCAGCAGCCACCTCCCCAGGGATACTGAAGCTTTCTTT.

The DNA of the CDR3 is TGTGCCAGCAGCCCGGTACAGGGGTATTCGGGGGAGCAGTACTTC. Residues: CASSPVQGYSGEQYF. The V gene is TRBV6-6, the J gene TRBJ2-7; 7 bases fit TRBD1. This CDR3 is 15 amino acids long. J was trimmed by 7 bases and V by 6 bases; bases with no gene match: 15. CDR1 and CDR2 from the germline V gene are MNHNY and SVGAGI (reference sequence).

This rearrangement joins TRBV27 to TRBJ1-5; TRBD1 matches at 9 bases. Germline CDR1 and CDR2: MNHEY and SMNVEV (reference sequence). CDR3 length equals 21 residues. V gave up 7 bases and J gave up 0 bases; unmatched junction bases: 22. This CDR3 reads CASTSGTGSFFRSYSNQPQHF. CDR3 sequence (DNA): TGTGCCAGCACATCCGGGACAGGGAGCTTCTTCCGATCATATAGCAATCAGCCCCAGCATTTT.

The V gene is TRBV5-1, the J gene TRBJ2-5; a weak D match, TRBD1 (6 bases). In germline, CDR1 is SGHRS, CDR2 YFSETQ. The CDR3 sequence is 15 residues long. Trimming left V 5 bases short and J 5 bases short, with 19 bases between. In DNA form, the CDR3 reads TGCGCCAGCAGTTCCGTGGGGGCAGTTAGGGAGACCCAGTACTTC. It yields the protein CASSSVGAVRETQYF.

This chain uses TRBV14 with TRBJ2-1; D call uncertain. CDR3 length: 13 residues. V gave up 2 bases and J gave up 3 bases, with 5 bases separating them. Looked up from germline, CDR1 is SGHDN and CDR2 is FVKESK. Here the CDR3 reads CASSQLYYNEQFF. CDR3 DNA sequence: TGTGCCAGCAGCCAACTATACTACAATGAGCAGTTCTTC.

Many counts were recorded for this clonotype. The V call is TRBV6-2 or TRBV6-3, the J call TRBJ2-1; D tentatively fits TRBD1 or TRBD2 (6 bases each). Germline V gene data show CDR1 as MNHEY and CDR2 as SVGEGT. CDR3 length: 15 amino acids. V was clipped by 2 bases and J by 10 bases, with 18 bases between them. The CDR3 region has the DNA TGTGCCAGCAGTTACACCCCGGGGGCCCAAGGGGAGCAGTTCTTC. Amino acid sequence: CASSYTPGAQGEQFF.

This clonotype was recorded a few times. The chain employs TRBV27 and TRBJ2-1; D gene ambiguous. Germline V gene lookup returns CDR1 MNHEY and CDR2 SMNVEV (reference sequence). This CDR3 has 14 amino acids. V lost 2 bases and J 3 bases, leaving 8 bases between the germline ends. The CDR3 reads CASSLDPLYNEQFF. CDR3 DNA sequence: TGTGCCAGCAGTTTAGATCCCCTCTACAATGAGCAGTTCTTC.

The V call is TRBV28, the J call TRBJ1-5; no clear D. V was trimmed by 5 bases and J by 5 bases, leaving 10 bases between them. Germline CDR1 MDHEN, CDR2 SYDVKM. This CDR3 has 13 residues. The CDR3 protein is CASSPPVDQPQHF. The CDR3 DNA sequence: TGTGCCAGCAGTCCCCCAGTTGATCAGCCCCAGCATTTT.

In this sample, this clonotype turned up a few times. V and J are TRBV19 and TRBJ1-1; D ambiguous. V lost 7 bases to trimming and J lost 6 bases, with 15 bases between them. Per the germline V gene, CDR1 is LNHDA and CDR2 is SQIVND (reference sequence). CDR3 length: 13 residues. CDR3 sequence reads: CASTAGHISEAFF. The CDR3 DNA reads TGTGCCAGTACCGCAGGCCATATTTCTGAAGCTTTCTTT.

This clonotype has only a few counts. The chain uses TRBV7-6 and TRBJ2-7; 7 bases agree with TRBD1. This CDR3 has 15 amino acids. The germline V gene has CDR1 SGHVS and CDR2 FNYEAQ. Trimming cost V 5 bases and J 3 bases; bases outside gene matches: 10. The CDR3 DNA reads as TGTGCCAGCAGCGATAATCAGGGGGTTAACTACGAGCAGTACTTC. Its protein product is CASSDNQGVNYEQYF.

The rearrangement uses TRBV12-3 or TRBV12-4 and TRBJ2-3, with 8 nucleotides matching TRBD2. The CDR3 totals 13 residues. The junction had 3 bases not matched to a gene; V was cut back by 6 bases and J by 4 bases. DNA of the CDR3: TGTGCCAGCAGCGGACTAGCCGCAGATACGCAGTATTTT. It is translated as CASSGLAADTQYF.

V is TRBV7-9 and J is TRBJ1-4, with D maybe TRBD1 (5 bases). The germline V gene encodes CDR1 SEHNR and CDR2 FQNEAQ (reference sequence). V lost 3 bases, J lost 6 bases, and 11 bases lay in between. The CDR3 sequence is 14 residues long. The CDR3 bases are TGTGCCAGCAGCTTTAAACAGGAGGATGAAAAACTGTTTTTT. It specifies CASSFKQEDEKLFF. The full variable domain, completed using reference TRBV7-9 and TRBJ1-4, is DTGVSQNPRHKITKRGQNVTFRCDPISEHNRLYWYRQTLGQGPEFLTYFQNEAQLEKSRLLSDRFSAERPKGSFSTLEIQRTEQGDSAMYLCASSFKQEDEKLFFGSGTQLSVL.

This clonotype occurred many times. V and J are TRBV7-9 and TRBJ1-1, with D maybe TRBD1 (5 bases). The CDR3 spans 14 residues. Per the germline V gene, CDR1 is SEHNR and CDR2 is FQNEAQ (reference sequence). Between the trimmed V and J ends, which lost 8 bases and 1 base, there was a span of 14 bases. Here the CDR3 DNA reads TGTGCCAGCGATACAGGTTTTTCGAACACTGAAGCTTTCTTT. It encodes CASDTGFSNTEAFF.

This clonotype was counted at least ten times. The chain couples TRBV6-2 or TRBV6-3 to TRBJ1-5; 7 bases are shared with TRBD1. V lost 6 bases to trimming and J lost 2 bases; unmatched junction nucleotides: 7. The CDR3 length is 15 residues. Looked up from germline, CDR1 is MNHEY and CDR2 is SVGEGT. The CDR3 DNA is TGTGCCAGCAGGACTACAGGGGCGGGCAATCAGCCCCAGCATTTT. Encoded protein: CASRTTGAGNQPQHF.

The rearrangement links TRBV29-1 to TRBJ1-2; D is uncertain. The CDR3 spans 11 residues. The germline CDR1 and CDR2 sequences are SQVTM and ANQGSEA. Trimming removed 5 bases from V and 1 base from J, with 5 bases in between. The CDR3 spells CSVSSNYGYTF. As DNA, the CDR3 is TGCAGCGTTTCCAGTAACTATGGCTACACCTTC.

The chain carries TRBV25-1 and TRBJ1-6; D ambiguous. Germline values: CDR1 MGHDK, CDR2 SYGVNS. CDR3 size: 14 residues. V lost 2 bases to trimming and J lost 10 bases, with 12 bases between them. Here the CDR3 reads CASSELRFGSPLHF. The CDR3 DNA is TGTGCCAGCAGTGAACTTAGGTTTGGATCACCCCTCCACTTT.